The source of this T cell receptor (beta chain) is a study of blood T cell repertoires in COVID-19 (dated by TCRdb to 2018 to 2021). The study in broad terms: Samples from collaborators originated in the United States, Italy and Spain and spanned both the acute and convalescent phases of COVID-19. The prospective study material was composed of cDNA or gDNA derived from T cells, B-cell-depleted T cells, or PBMCs. Deeply sampled blood TCRbeta repertoires from subjects exposed to, actively infected with, or recovered from COVID-19 were included in the dataset. The repertoires were released in a freely available public database intended as a resource for research on the immune response to SARS-CoV-2. The samples were drawn from the first 160 participants of the ongoing ImmuneRACE study and from 1,200 or so subjects provided by 6 global collaborators. Nearly every sample came with metadata listing a de-identified subject ID, COVID-19 status, age in years and sex. HLA class I and class II types, where available, came from metadata supplied by the sample provider rather than from assay-based typing. General findings and caveats noted by the study authors: The quantity of clinical and demographic metadata differed by source and by participant and was supplied without curation.

In Seattle, one collaborating source enrolled patients while the infection was active and tracked those patients longitudinally over the course of disease. Whole blood was collected in K2EDTA tubes by collaborating institutions according to the institutions' own protocols. For TCRbeta analysis, collaborator samples were shipped as frozen whole blood, as isolated PBMCs, or as DNA extracted from either sample type. In regard to this clone: Its cognate antigen has yet to be identified. There are no base qualities to consult, and no much larger clone falls within one base.

CDR1 and CDR2 are drawn from the germline V gene (reference sequence): SGHKS, YYEKEE. Germline trimming amounts to 3 bases on V and 6 bases on J, with 13 as the count of junction bases outside the gene matches. Counted from cysteine to phenylalanine, this CDR3 has 17 amino acids. CDR3 DNA only is kept here, 51 bases in frame from base 1. TCRbeta CDR3 regions were amplified from genomic DNA using the immunoSEQ Assay, a bias-controlled multiplex PCR. The authors' pipeline ran thus. Nucleated cell counts per sample were estimated from amplification of reference gene primers within the assay. Sequence reads were collapsed and filtered to measure the absolute abundance of every unique TCRbeta CDR3 rearrangement. For each sample, productive Simpson clonality was calculated by taking the square root of Simpson's diversity index across productive rearrangements. The immuneACCESS repertoire file appears here via TCRdb, limited to in-frame rearrangements. These files lack a portion of the clones; in checked studies, under half of the deficit traces to unresolved V genes, and the cause of the others is not known. V, J and clone size are taken as reported in that table, and D and trimming were inferred from the DNA itself. In all, the sample holds about 73,000 clones, and 60% to 80% of those were seen once. The ten largest clones capture approximately 2.5% of the sample.

This clonotype was obtained from an older man with COVID-19, enrolled during active disease. This chain is built from TRBV5-5 and TRBJ1-5, and TRBD1 matches 9 of the central bases. Sequenced input: peripheral blood. Here the CDR3 is given as CASSWIVGTGSPQPQHF. The DNA is as follows: TGTGCCAGCAGCTGGATCGTCGGGACAGGGTCGCCTCAGCCCCAGCATTTT.